This TCR beta chain comes out of a study of Tregs in tolerant kidney transplant recipients. Study information: The nonmyeloablative bone marrow transplants came from related graft donors, with transient mixed chimerism. Study-level findings and limits: Expanding Tregs on activated donor B cells appeared to best identify donor-specific TCRbeta clones. In tolerant patients, donor-specific Tregs outgrew total Tregs, suggesting antigen-driven expansion.

Unstimulated regulatory T cells (CD4+CD25+CD127-), CD4+CD25- non-regulatory cells, CD4 and CD8 cells were FACS-sorted from thawed PBMCs. In regard to this clone: Its antigen is still unknown.

This table comes from immunoSEQ multiplex PCR, and its TCRdb copy is limited to in-frame clones, with some not included. The sample lists under 4,000 clones, 70% to 90% occurring once. Germline lookup yields CDR1 SNHLY and CDR2 FYNNEI. The CDR3 is 16 amino acids. V trimming: 2 bases; J trimming: 7 bases; junction bases outside the gene matches: 9. This chain joins TRBV2 and TRBJ2-3; 10 nucleotides line up with TRBD2. This TCR came from a human donor who received a combined kidney and bone marrow transplant. The source was Tregs from blood, collected before the transplant. CDR3 protein: CASSELSSSGSNTQYF. In DNA form, the CDR3 reads TGTGCCAGCAGTGAACTCTCGTCTAGCGGGAGTAATACGCAGTATTTT. Drawing the rest from reference TRBV2 and TRBJ2-3, the complete variable domain is EPEVTQTPSHQVTQMGQEVILRCVPISNHLYFYWYRQILGQKVEFLVSFYNNEISEKSEIFDDQFSVERPDGSNFTLKIRSTKLEDSAMYFCASSELSSSGSNTQYFGPGTRLTVL.